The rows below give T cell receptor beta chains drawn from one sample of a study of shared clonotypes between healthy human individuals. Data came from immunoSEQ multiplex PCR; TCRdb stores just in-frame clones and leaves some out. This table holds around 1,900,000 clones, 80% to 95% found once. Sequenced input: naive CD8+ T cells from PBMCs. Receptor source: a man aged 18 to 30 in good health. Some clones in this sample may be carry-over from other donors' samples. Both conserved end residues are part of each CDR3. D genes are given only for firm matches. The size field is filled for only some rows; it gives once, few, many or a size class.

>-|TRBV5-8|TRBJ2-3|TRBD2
CASSLVGEGFTDTQYF
TGTGCCAGCAGCTTGGTCGGGGAGGGATTCACAGATACGCAGTATTTT
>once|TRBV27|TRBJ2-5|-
CASSLRQYPQETQYF
TGTGCCAGCAGCTTGCGACAGTACCCCCAAGAGACCCAGTACTTC
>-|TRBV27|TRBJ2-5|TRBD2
CASSPTASGRDGGTQYF
TGTGCCAGCAGTCCCACCGCTAGCGGGAGGGATGGTGGAACCCAGTACTTC
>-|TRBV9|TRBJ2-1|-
CASSATQGGEQFF
TGTGCCAGCAGCGCGACCCAGGGAGGTGAGCAGTTCTTC
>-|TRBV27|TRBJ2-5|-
CASSVRVGRTETQYF
TGTGCCAGCAGTGTCCGGGTAGGGCGGACGGAGACCCAGTACTTC
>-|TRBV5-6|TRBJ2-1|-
CASSIMGGKTYNEQFF
TGTGCCAGCAGCATTATGGGCGGGAAAACCTACAATGAGCAGTTCTTC
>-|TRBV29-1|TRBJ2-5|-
CSVEEVGLGQETQYF
TGCAGCGTTGAAGAGGTGGGATTAGGCCAAGAGACCCAGTACTTC
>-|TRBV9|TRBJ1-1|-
CASSVYGESTEAFF
TGTGCCAGCAGCGTATACGGGGAGAGCACTGAAGCTTTCTTT
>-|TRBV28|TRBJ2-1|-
CASSLLRRLSYNEQFF
TGTGCCAGCAGTTTACTTAGGCGTCTCTCCTACAATGAGCAGTTCTTC
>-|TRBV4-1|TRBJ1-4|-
CASSQGVGALEKLFF
TGCGCCAGCAGCCAGGGAGTCGGGGCGCTAGAAAAACTGTTTTTT
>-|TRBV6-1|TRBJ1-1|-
CASCDFGTSAFF
TGTGCCAGCTGCGATTTCGGGACTTCAGCTTTCTTT
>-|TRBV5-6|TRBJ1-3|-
CASSPGYSGNTIYF
TGTGCCAGCAGCCCAGGGTACTCTGGAAACACCATATATTTT
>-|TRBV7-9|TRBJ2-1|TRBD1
CASSLVTGIPYNEQFF
TGTGCCAGCAGCTTAGTGACAGGGATCCCCTACAATGAGCAGTTCTTC
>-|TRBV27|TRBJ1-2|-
CASSSRGVGIPYGYTF
TGTGCCAGCAGTTCCCGGGGGGTGGGGATACCCTATGGCTACACCTTC
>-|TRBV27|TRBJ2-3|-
CASSLLLSDGSDTQYF
TGTGCCAGCAGTCTCCTCCTTAGCGATGGATCAGATACGCAGTATTTT
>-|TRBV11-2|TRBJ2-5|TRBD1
CASSFGQGKFWETQYF
TGTGCCAGCAGCTTTGGACAGGGTAAATTTTGGGAGACCCAGTACTTC
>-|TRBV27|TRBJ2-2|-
CASSLRGPGELFF
TGTGCCAGCAGTTTAAGGGGACCCGGGGAGCTGTTTTTT
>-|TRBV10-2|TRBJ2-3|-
CASIPKGPGNTDTQYF
TGCGCCAGCATCCCCAAGGGGCCGGGGAACACAGATACGCAGTATTTT
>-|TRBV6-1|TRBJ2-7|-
CASSEEARPTYEQYF
TGTGCCAGCAGTGAAGAGGCCAGGCCCACCTACGAGCAGTACTTC
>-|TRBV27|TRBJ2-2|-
CASSLSVAGELFF
TGTGCCAGCAGTTTGTCAGTTGCCGGGGAGCTGTTTTTT
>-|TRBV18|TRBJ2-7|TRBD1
CASSRPRTGAYEQYF
TGTGCCAGCTCACGACCCCGGACAGGAGCTTACGAGCAGTACTTC
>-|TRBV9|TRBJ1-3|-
CASSVVGDSGNTIYF
TGTGCCAGCAGCGTAGTAGGTGACTCTGGAAACACCATATATTTT
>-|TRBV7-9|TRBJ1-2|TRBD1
CASSLGQGINYGYTF
TGTGCCAGCAGCTTAGGACAGGGGATCAACTATGGCTACACCTTC
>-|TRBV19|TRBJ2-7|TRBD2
CASGTGLGTYEQYF
TGTGCCAGTGGTACGGGACTAGGGACCTACGAGCAGTACTTC
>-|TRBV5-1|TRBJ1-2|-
CASSSDTGNGYTF
TGCGCCAGCAGCTCCGACACAGGGAATGGCTACACCTTC